Each of the 5 T cell receptor beta chains below was sequenced from the same sample in a study of blood T cell repertoires in COVID-19. This table comes from immunoSEQ multiplex PCR, and its TCRdb copy is limited to in-frame clones, with some not included. The table lists roughly 250,000 clones, around 90% of them singletons. The material sequenced was PBMCs or T cells enriched from blood (not recorded which). Source of these receptors: a woman in her fifties or sixties who had recovered from COVID-19.

The chain couples TRBV24-1 to TRBJ2-7, with 10 bases aligning to TRBD1. The J segment lost 9 bases and the V segment lost 2 bases, leaving 3 bases of the junction unmatched. This CDR3 comprises 13 residues. In germline, CDR1 is KGHDR, CDR2 SFDVKD. The DNA of the CDR3 is TGTGCCACCAGTGATTCGGACAGGGGGGTGCAGTACTTC. Translating it yields CATSDSDRGVQYF.

The chain is built from TRBV5-1 and TRBJ1-2; TRBD1 matches at 7 bases. J lost 6 bases, V lost 4 bases, and 15 bases had no gene match. The CDR3 length is 16 residues. Germline V lookup: CDR1 SGHRS, CDR2 YFSETQ. This CDR3 is CASSAGTAPGTDGYTF. For the CDR3, the DNA is TGCGCCAGCAGCGCCGGGACAGCGCCTGGAACGGATGGCTACACCTTC.

The chain has TRBV9 and TRBJ2-1, with TRBD1 matching over 7 bases. The CDR3 consists of 14 residues. J was trimmed by 6 bases and V by 2 bases; bases with no gene match: 5. Per germline, CDR1 SGDLS and CDR2 YYNGEE. This CDR3 is CASSVKGQLNEQFF. The DNA for the CDR3 is TGTGCCAGCAGCGTCAAGGGACAGCTCAATGAGCAGTTCTTC.

V gene TRBV7-2 combines with J gene TRBJ2-4, with D possibly TRBD1 on 5 matching bases. Germline CDR1 SGHTA, CDR2 FQGNSA. V was trimmed by 2 bases and J by 2 bases, leaving 10 bases between them. The CDR3 loop spans 15 amino acids. The CDR3 DNA reads TGTGCCAGCAGCTTACAGGGTACCACCAAAAACATTCAGTACTTC. This translates into CASSLQGTTKNIQYF.

The chain carries TRBV10-2 and TRBJ2-1, with D tentatively TRBD2 (6 bases). This CDR3 is 16 amino acids long. From germline, CDR1 is WSHSY and CDR2 SAAADI. The germline V and J ends were trimmed by 2 bases and 4 bases, with 15 bases remaining between them. This chain's CDR3 is CASSEGGAGLYNEQFF. In DNA, the CDR3 is TGCGCCAGCAGTGAGGGAGGGGCGGGTTTATACAATGAGCAGTTCTTC.